Shown below are 16 T cell receptor beta chains from a single sample sequenced in a study of cytomegalovirus exposure and HLA in healthy donors. PCR involved 60 Vbeta and 13 Jbeta primers. Repertoires were generated with immunoSEQ multiplex PCR, while TCRdb's copy carries only in-frame clones and drops some. The data contain fewer than 100,000 clones, roughly 78% of them singletons. Sequenced: PBMCs. These receptors all come from a male donor in good health and CMV-seropositive.

This chain links TRBV19 with TRBJ1-1; D gene uncertain. The germline CDR1 and CDR2 sequences are LNHDA and SQIVND (reference sequence). V lost 7 bases and J lost 1, with 13 bases in between. The CDR3 has 14 amino acids. CDR3 amino acids: CASKPPLRNTEAFF. The DNA of the CDR3 is TGTGCCAGTAAACCACCTCTGCGGAACACTGAAGCTTTCTTT. The full variable domain, with the rest looked up from reference TRBV19 and TRBJ1-1, is DGGITQSPKYLFRKEGQNVTLSCEQNLNHDAMYWYRQDPGQGLRLIYYSQIVNDFQKGDIAEGYSVSREKKESFPLTVTSAQKNPTAFYLCASKPPLRNTEAFFGQGTRLTVV.

The chain links TRBV5-4 to TRBJ2-7; TRBD2 matches at 8 bases. V was pared by 1 base and J by 4 bases, with 10 bases of the junction left unmatched. The CDR3 is made up of 16 amino acids. Looked up from germline, CDR1 is SGHNT and CDR2 is YYREEE (reference sequence). CDR3 in amino acids: CASSLPGTGGVYEQYF. The CDR3, as DNA: TGTGCCAGCAGCTTGCCGGGGACGGGAGGGGTGTACGAGCAGTACTTC.

V gene TRBV5-4 combines with J gene TRBJ1-5; the match to TRBD1 covers 9 bases. The CDR3 extends over 13 amino acids. Looked up from germline, CDR1 is SGHNT and CDR2 is YYREEE (reference sequence). V shed 3 bases and J 7 bases; nucleotides not matched to a gene: 2. The CDR3 region has the DNA TGTGCCAGCAGCTATGACAGGGGGCAGCCCCAGCATTTT. It is translated as CASSYDRGQPQHF.

This chain links TRBV5-1 with TRBJ2-7, with TRBD2 as a possible D gene (5 bases). Germline values: CDR1 SGHRS, CDR2 YFSETQ. The V end was cut by 3 bases, the J end by 3 bases, with 19 bases between. The CDR3 has 16 residues. The CDR3 loop is CASSSLSWERRYEQYF. DNA for the CDR3: TGCGCCAGCAGCTCGTTGAGCTGGGAGCGACGCTACGAGCAGTACTTC.

This rearrangement joins TRBV29-1 to TRBJ1-4, with D perhaps TRBD1 (6 bases). This CDR3 spans 12 amino acids. Germline V gives CDR1 SQVTM, CDR2 ANQGSEA. V lost 3 bases and J lost 8, with 10 bases in between. The CDR3 region has the DNA TGCAGCGTTGACAGGGGCGACGAAAAACTGTTTTTT. As protein: CSVDRGDEKLFF.

The gene calls are TRBV2 and TRBJ1-2; 10 bases match TRBD1. Germline V gives CDR1 SNHLY, CDR2 FYNNEI. The CDR3 has 16 residues. Trimming at V came to 3 bases and at J to 3 bases, leaving 7 bases not matched to a gene. The chain's CDR3 is CASSDFDRGLDYGYTF. CDR3 nucleotides: TGTGCCAGCAGTGATTTCGACAGGGGGCTTGACTATGGCTACACCTTC.

This sequence joins TRBV7-3 and TRBJ2-1; 10 nucleotides line up with TRBD2. The CDR3 has 15 residues. The V gene's germline CDR1 is SGHTA and CDR2 FQGTGA. Unmatched junction bases numbered 4, after V lost 1 base and J lost 7 bases. The CDR3 DNA reads TGTGCCAGCAGCTTAAGGGGACTAGCGTCAAATGAGCAGTTCTTC. Translation gives CASSLRGLASNEQFF.

The chain is built from TRBV14 and TRBJ2-3, with D uncertain. V was cut by 4 bases and J by 0 bases, with 8 bases left in between. Germline values: CDR1 SGHDN, CDR2 FVKESK. The length of the CDR3 is 14 residues. CDR3 bases: TGTGCCAGCAGCCCGTACGGTAGCACAGATACGCAGTATTTT. Translated, it gives CASSPYGSTDTQYF.

V is TRBV7-8 and J is TRBJ1-1; 7 bases match TRBD1. Trimming at V came to 3 bases and at J to 1 base, leaving 5 bases not matched to a gene. The CDR3 totals 15 residues. The germline CDR1 and CDR2 sequences are SGHVS and FQNEAQ. The CDR3 nucleotides are TGTGCCAGCAGCTTCCGACAGGGCGGGAACACTGAAGCTTTCTTT. Protein: CASSFRQGGNTEAFF.

This clone was recorded a few times. The rearrangement joins TRBV6-5 to TRBJ2-7, with D possibly matching TRBD2 (5 bases). CDR3 size: 13 residues. The V gene's germline CDR1 is MNHEY and CDR2 SVGAGI. V shed 7 bases and J shed 7 bases, with 17 bases lying between them. CDR3 bases: TGTGCCAGCAAATACAGACCCTCGGGGGAGCAGTACTTC. Translation: CASKYRPSGEQYF.

The CDR3 spells CASSLGPTSGIYEQYF. The CDR3 nucleotides are TGTGCCAGCAGCTTGGGACCGACTAGCGGAATCTACGAGCAGTACTTC. The J gene is TRBJ2-7, the V gene TRBV5-4, with 9 positions matching TRBD2. The CDR3 length is 16 residues. Trimming removed 0 bases from V and 3 bases from J; junction bases left unmatched: 7. Germline V gene data show CDR1 as SGHNT and CDR2 as YYREEE (reference sequence).

The chain has TRBV10-3 and TRBJ2-2; a possible D gene is TRBD1 (6 bases). This CDR3 region has 16 residues. The germline gives CDR1 ENHRY, CDR2 SYGVKD. With 9 bases removed from V and 5 bases from J, the gap between germline ends came to 22 bases. DNA of the CDR3: TGTGCCATGGGGAACAGGGAAGGTATTGGGACCGGGGAGCTGTTTTTT. Amino acid sequence: CAMGNREGIGTGELFF.

The chain employs TRBV5-1 and TRBJ2-3; 7 bases are shared with TRBD1. Germline loops: CDR1 SGHRS, CDR2 YFSETQ. Trimming took 5 bases from V and 0 from J; bases not matched to a gene: 3. The length of the CDR3 is 14 residues. CDR3 nucleotide sequence: TGCGCCAGCAGTAGGGACAGTAGCACAGATACGCAGTATTTT. Its protein product is CASSRDSSTDTQYF.

The chain has TRBV15 and TRBJ2-1, with D maybe TRBD2 (7 bases). The V gene lost 6 bases and the J gene lost 5 bases, with 14 bases spanning the gap. Germline V gene data show CDR1 as LNHNV and CDR2 as YYDKDF (reference sequence). This CDR3 has 14 residues. The CDR3 sequence: CATSEGGGNNEQFF. The CDR3 bases are TGTGCCACCAGTGAGGGAGGGGGTAACAATGAGCAGTTCTTC.

This rearrangement joins TRBV10-1 to TRBJ1-2, with 7 bases lining up with TRBD1. The CDR3 consists of 13 residues. V was pared by 5 bases and J by 8 bases, with 8 bases of the junction left unmatched. CDR1 WNHNN and CDR2 SYGVQD come from the germline V gene (reference sequence). This CDR3 reads CASSPDRFVGYTF. DNA of the CDR3: TGCGCCAGCAGTCCGGACAGGTTCGTGGGCTACACCTTC.

This chain connects TRBV5-4 to TRBJ2-7; TRBD2 matches 7 bases. The germline gives CDR1 SGHNT, CDR2 YYREEE (reference sequence). The CDR3 extends over 12 amino acids. Losses at the gene ends were 7 bases for V and 5 bases for J; bases not matched to a gene: 6. This CDR3 is CASSSGIHEQYF. CDR3 nucleotide sequence: TGTGCCAGCTCGAGCGGGATCCACGAGCAGTACTTC.